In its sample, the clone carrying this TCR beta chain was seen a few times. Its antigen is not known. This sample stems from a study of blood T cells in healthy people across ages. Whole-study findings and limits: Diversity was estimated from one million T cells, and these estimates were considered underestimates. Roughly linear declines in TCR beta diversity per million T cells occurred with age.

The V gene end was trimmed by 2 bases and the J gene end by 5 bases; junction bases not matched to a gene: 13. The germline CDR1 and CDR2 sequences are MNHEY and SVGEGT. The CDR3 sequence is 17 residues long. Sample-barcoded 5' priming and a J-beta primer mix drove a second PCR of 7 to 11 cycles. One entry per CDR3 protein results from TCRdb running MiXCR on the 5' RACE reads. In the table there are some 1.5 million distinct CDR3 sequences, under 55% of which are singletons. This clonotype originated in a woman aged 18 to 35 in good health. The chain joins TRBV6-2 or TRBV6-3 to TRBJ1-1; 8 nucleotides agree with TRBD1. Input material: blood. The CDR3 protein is CASSYPLGQGWETEAFF. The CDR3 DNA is TGTGCCAGCAGTTACCCCCTTGGACAGGGTTGGGAAACTGAAGCTTTCTTT.